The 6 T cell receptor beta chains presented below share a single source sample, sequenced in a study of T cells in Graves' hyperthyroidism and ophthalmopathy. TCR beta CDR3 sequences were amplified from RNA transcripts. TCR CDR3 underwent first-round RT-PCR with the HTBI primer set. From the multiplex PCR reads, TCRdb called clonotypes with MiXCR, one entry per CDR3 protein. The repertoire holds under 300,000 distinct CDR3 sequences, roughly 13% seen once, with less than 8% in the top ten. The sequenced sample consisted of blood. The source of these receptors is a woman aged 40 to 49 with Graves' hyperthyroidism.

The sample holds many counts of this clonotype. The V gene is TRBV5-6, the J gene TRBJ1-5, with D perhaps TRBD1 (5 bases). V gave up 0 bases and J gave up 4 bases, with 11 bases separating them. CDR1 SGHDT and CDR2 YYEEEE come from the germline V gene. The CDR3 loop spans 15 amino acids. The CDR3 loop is CASSLVGTGNQPQHF. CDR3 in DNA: TGTGCCAGCAGCTTGGTGGGGACGGGTAATCAGCCCCAGCATTTT.

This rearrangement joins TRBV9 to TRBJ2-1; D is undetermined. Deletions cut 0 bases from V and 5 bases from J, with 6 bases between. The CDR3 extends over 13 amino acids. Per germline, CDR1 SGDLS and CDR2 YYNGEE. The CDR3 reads CASSVGENNEQFF. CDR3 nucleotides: TGTGCCAGCAGCGTAGGAGAGAACAATGAGCAGTTCTTC.

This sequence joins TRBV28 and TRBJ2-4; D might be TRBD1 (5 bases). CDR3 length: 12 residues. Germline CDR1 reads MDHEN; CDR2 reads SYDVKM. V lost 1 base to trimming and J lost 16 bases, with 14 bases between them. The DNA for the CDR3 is TGTGCCAGCAGTTTATTTGGGGCTGCCGCCTACTTC. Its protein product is CASSLFGAAAYF.

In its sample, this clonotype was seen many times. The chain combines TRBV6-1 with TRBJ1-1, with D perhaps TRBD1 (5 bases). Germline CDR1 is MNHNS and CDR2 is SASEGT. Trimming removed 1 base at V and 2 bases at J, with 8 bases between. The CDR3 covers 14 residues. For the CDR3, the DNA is TGTGCCAGCAGTGAAGGGGGGGTTAACACTGAAGCTTTCTTT. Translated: CASSEGGVNTEAFF.

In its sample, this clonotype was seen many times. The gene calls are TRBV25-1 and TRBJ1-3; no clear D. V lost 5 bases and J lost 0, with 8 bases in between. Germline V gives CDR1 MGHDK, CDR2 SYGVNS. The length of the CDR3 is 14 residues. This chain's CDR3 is CASSTRRSGNTIYF. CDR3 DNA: TGTGCCAGCAGTACGCGACGCTCTGGAAACACCATATATTTT.

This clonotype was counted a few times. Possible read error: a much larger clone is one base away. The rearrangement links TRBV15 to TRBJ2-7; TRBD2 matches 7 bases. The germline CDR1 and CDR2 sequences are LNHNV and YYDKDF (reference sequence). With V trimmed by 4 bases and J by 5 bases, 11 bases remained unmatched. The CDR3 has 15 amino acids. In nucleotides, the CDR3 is TGTGCCACCAGCAAAAGCGGGATGATGACCCACGAGCAGTACTTC. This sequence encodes CATSKSGMMTHEQYF.